The 25 T cell receptor beta chains below come from one sample, sequenced in a study of T cell responses to AZD1222 COVID-19 vaccine. Generated by immunoSEQ multiplex PCR, the TCRdb table keeps only in-frame clones and is missing some. The repertoire holds fewer than 200,000 clones, approximately 90% seen once, with approximately 1.7% in the top ten. The sequencing used peripheral blood, collected 28 days after the second AZD1222 dose. The receptors here all came from an adult who received the AZD1222 COVID-19 vaccine.

Here the CDR3 reads CASWAQETQYF. The CDR3 nucleotides read TGTGCCTCATGGGCACAAGAGACCCAGTACTTC. This rearrangement joins TRBV30 to TRBJ2-5; D is unclear. Germline CDR1 GTSNPN, CDR2 SVGIG (reference sequence). Trimming took 7 bases from V and 2 from J, leaving 8 bases between them. The CDR3 extends over 11 amino acids.

The chain carries TRBV5-6 and TRBJ1-2; D gene uncertain. The CDR3 extends over 14 amino acids. CDR1 and CDR2 (germline): SGHDT, YYEEEE. V lost 0 bases and J lost 2, with 8 bases in between. In DNA form, the CDR3 reads TGTGCCAGCAGCTTGGCCAGGTCAAACTATGGCTACACCTTC. Translation: CASSLARSNYGYTF.

The chain is built from TRBV3-1 (or the pseudogene TRBV3-2) and TRBJ2-1; a possible D gene is TRBD1 (6 bases). CDR1 is LGHDT, CDR2 YNNKEL, per germline (reference sequence). The V end was cut by 1 base, the J end by 9 bases, with 19 bases between. The CDR3 sequence is 16 residues long. The CDR3 DNA sequence: TGTGCCAGCAGCCAAGGCACAGGGCGAGGGGTTCTTGAGCAGTTCTTC. It yields the protein CASSQGTGRGVLEQFF.

This chain connects TRBV30 to TRBJ2-7; 7 bases fit TRBD1. The CDR3 covers 15 residues. The J segment lost 1 base and the V segment lost 5 bases, leaving 11 bases of the junction unmatched. Germline V lookup: CDR1 GTSNPN, CDR2 SVGIG (reference sequence). CDR3 sequence: CAWGKGAAKSYEQYF. The DNA of the CDR3 is TGTGCCTGGGGAAAGGGGGCAGCCAAATCCTACGAGCAGTACTTC. Based on the CDR3 plus reference TRBV30 and TRBJ2-7, the full variable domain is SQTIHQWPATLVQPVGSPLSLECTVEGTSNPNLYWYRQAAGRGLQLLFYSVGIGQISSEVPQNLSASRPQDRQFILSSKKLLLSDSGFYLCAWGKGAAKSYEQYFGPGTRLTVT.

The chain couples TRBV5-6 to TRBJ2-7; D gene uncertain. V lost 2 bases to trimming and J lost 6 bases, with 15 bases between them. The CDR3 totals 14 residues. From germline, CDR1 is SGHDT and CDR2 YYEEEE. The chain's CDR3 is CASSFRAPPGEQYF. In DNA, the CDR3 is TGTGCCAGCAGCTTCCGGGCCCCCCCTGGCGAGCAGTACTTC.

A single count supports this clone. The rearrangement uses TRBV4-1 and TRBJ2-7; D is unresolved. Trimming took off 1 base at V and 3 bases at J, with 7 bases between the two ends. Germline V gene lookup returns CDR1 MGHRA and CDR2 YSYEKL. The CDR3 runs 13 residues. The CDR3 coding sequence is TGCGCCAGCAGCCAAGCGGACGGCTACGAGCAGTACTTC. It yields the protein CASSQADGYEQYF.

The chain employs TRBV5-6 and TRBJ2-7; tentatively, D is TRBD2 (6 bases). Germline loops: CDR1 SGHDT, CDR2 YYEEEE. V was clipped by 2 bases and J by 1 base, with 13 bases between them. The CDR3 has 15 residues. CDR3 nucleotide sequence: TGTGCCAGCAGCTTCGGCCGGGACTTATCCTACGAGCAGTACTTC. This gives the protein CASSFGRDLSYEQYF.

The chain is built from TRBV5-1 and TRBJ1-1; TRBD1 matches at 8 bases. This CDR3 is built from 16 residues. Germline-derived CDR1 and CDR2 are SGHRS and YFSETQ. Trimming cost V 4 bases and J 1 base; bases outside gene matches: 9. CDR3 sequence (DNA): TGCGCCAGCAGCCGGTCAGGGGGCGGCGGGAACACTGAAGCTTTCTTT. Translation gives CASSRSGGGGNTEAFF.

The chain carries TRBV20-1 and TRBJ1-2; TRBD1 is a possible D gene (6 bases). From germline, CDR1 is DFQATT and CDR2 SNEGSKA (reference sequence). CDR3 length: 12 amino acids. V dropped 3 bases and J dropped 3 bases, with 8 bases sitting between them. The CDR3: CSASGGDYGYTF. The CDR3 bases are TGCAGTGCTAGTGGGGGCGACTATGGCTACACCTTC.

V is TRBV30 and J is TRBJ2-5; D not resolved. V was pared by 2 bases and J by 5 bases, with 6 bases between. This CDR3 region has 11 residues. Germline loops: CDR1 GTSNPN, CDR2 SVGIG (reference sequence). The CDR3 sequence is CAWSPMETQYF. CDR3 nucleotide sequence: TGTGCCTGGAGTCCCATGGAGACCCAGTACTTC.

The chain employs TRBV15 and TRBJ1-3; possible D gene TRBD1, 5 bases. The V gene's germline CDR1 is LNHNV and CDR2 YYDKDF (reference sequence). The CDR3 is 13 residues long. With 0 bases removed from V and 7 bases from J, the gap between germline ends came to 7 bases. CDR3 DNA: TGTGCCACCAGCAGAGATGGGGGGAACACCATATATTTT. Protein product: CATSRDGGNTIYF.

This chain links TRBV7-9 with TRBJ2-2; the match to TRBD1 covers 10 bases. CDR1 and CDR2 from the germline V gene are SEHNR and FQNEAQ (reference sequence). Trimming took 5 bases from V and 13 from J; bases not matched to a gene: 16. This CDR3 contains 16 residues. The CDR3 region is CASSPYSGQGDVGLFF. The DNA of the CDR3 is TGTGCCAGCAGCCCCTACTCCGGACAGGGGGATGTGGGGCTGTTTTTT.

The chain links TRBV29-1 to TRBJ1-2, with D unresolved. Germline V CDR1 and CDR2: SQVTM, ANQGSEA. The germline V and J ends were trimmed by 1 base and 0 bases, with 12 bases remaining between them. This CDR3 contains 15 residues. This CDR3 reads CSVEAPRGANYGYTF. The CDR3 bases are TGCAGCGTTGAAGCCCCCCGGGGAGCTAACTATGGCTACACCTTC.

This rearrangement joins TRBV27 to TRBJ2-7; a weak D match, TRBD1 (6 bases). The V end lost 5 bases, the J end lost 5 bases, and 13 bases lay between the germline ends. In germline, CDR1 is MNHEY, CDR2 SMNVEV (reference sequence). CDR3 size: 13 residues. The CDR3 is CASSPSTGHEQYF. DNA of the CDR3: TGTGCCAGCAGTCCCTCGACAGGCCACGAGCAGTACTTC.

The chain combines TRBV9 with TRBJ1-6; 7 bases align to TRBD1. The CDR3 length is 15 residues. In germline, CDR1 is SGDLS, CDR2 YYNGEE. The V gene end was trimmed by 4 bases and the J gene end by 14 bases; junction bases not matched to a gene: 15. CDR3 residues: CASSSRDSDPRALHF. The CDR3 DNA reads as TGTGCCAGCAGCTCCCGGGACAGTGACCCCAGGGCCCTCCACTTT.

The chain has TRBV2 and TRBJ2-1; unclear D gene. The V end lost 6 bases, the J end lost 3 bases, and 6 bases lay between the germline ends. CDR1 is SNHLY, CDR2 FYNNEI, per germline. There are 12 residues in the CDR3. The CDR3 is CASRWDYNEQFF. In nucleotides, the CDR3 is TGTGCCAGCAGATGGGACTACAATGAGCAGTTCTTC.

Details on this clone: The junction departs from the called germline gene at one end, perhaps through a read error. V is TRBV19 and J is TRBJ1-3, with no clear D. The CDR3 runs to 12 residues. The germline CDR1 and CDR2 sequences are LNHDA and SQIVND (reference sequence). Written as DNA, the CDR3 is TGTGCCAGTAGTGGCCGAGGAAGCACCATATATTTT. Its translation is CASSGRGSTIYF.

A word on this clone: Sequence at one end of the junction differs from germline and may be a read error. The chain has TRBV7-7 and TRBJ2-1, with 10 bases aligning to TRBD2. The V gene's germline CDR1 is SSHAT and CDR2 FNYEAQ (reference sequence). The CDR3 spans 16 residues. As DNA, the CDR3 is TGTGCTAGCAGCTTAGGGTCTAGCGGGGGTTACAATGAGCAGTTCTTC. This gives the protein CASSLGSSGGYNEQFF. The full variable domain, in which reference TRBV7-7 and TRBJ2-1 provide the parts outside the CDR3, is GAGVSQSPRYKVTKRGQDVTLRCDPISSHATLYWYQQALGQGPEFLTYFNYEAQPDKSGLPSDRFSAERPEGSISTLTIQRTEQRDSAMYRCASSLGSSGGYNEQFFGPGTRLTVL.

The J gene is TRBJ1-3, the V gene TRBV30; D is uncertain. The CDR3 loop spans 14 amino acids. Germline V gene lookup returns CDR1 GTSNPN and CDR2 SVGIG (reference sequence). V was shortened by 3 bases and J by 3 bases, with 12 bases between the two germline ends. As DNA, the CDR3 is TGTGCCTGGAGGCCACGAGGATATGGAAACACCATATATTTT. This translates into CAWRPRGYGNTIYF.

The V call is TRBV7-8, the J call TRBJ2-3, with D perhaps matching TRBD2 (5 bases). The CDR3 loop spans 19 amino acids. The V and J ends lost 6 bases and 0 bases respectively, with 25 bases between them. Germline V lookup: CDR1 SGHVS, CDR2 FQNEAQ. CDR3: CASSPTVGRGHLSTDTQYF. The CDR3 nucleotides read TGTGCCAGCAGTCCCACCGTGGGCCGAGGGCATCTAAGCACAGATACGCAGTATTTT. Full variable domain (rest looked up from reference TRBV7-8 and TRBJ2-3): GAGVSQSPRYKVAKRGQDVALRCDPISGHVSLFWYQQALGQGPEFLTYFQNEAQLDKSGLPSDRFFAERPEGSVSTLKIQRTQQEDSAVYLCASSPTVGRGHLSTDTQYFGPGTRLTVL.

This clone appeared a single time. The chain joins TRBV27 to TRBJ1-1; TRBD1 matches at 7 bases. Germline loops: CDR1 MNHEY, CDR2 SMNVEV (reference sequence). J lost 7 bases, V lost 4 bases, and 6 bases had no gene match. The CDR3 has 13 residues. The CDR3 loop reads CASSWQGGYEAFF. DNA for the CDR3: TGTGCCAGCAGTTGGCAGGGGGGGTATGAAGCTTTCTTT.

CDR3 amino acids: CAWSSHQYTEAFF. In DNA form, the CDR3 reads TGTGCCTGGAGTTCTCATCAGTACACTGAAGCTTTCTTT. The chain recombines TRBV30 with TRBJ1-1; no clear D. V gave up 2 bases and J gave up 3 bases, with 10 bases separating them. There are 13 residues in the CDR3. Germline values: CDR1 GTSNPN, CDR2 SVGIG (reference sequence).

The chain recombines TRBV6-5 with TRBJ2-5; D perhaps matches TRBD2 (6 bases). The CDR3 sequence is 14 residues long. Trimming left V 4 bases short and J 5 bases short, with 14 bases between. The V gene's germline CDR1 is MNHEY and CDR2 SVGAGI. The CDR3 DNA sequence: TGTGCCAGCAGTTCAGACCAGGGAGGCGAGACCCAGTACTTC. Its translation is CASSSDQGGETQYF.

V and J are TRBV9 and TRBJ1-5, with D possibly being TRBD1 (5 bases). The CDR3 is 14 residues long. In germline, CDR1 is SGDLS, CDR2 YYNGEE. The V and J ends lost 0 bases and 9 bases respectively, with 13 bases between them. The CDR3, as DNA: TGTGCCAGCAGCGTAGGGAAGGGGATGGGGCCCCAGCATTTT. It translates to CASSVGKGMGPQHF.

The V and J genes are TRBV9 and TRBJ1-6, with a weak D call TRBD1 (5 bases). With 6 bases removed from V and 9 bases from J, the gap between germline ends came to 13 bases. Looked up from germline, CDR1 is SGDLS and CDR2 is YYNGEE. The length of the CDR3 is 13 residues. DNA for the CDR3: TGTGCCAGCAAAGCGGGGGAAGGTTCACCCCTCCACTTT. This encodes CASKAGEGSPLHF.